The 25 T cell receptor beta chains below were found in one sample sequenced in a study of human thymus T cells. Thymus tissue for the work was resected from patients undergoing corrective heart surgery. Repertoires were generated with immunoSEQ multiplex PCR, while TCRdb's copy carries only in-frame clones and drops some. The table records under 150,000 clones, over 85% of them present only once. What was sequenced was thymus tissue. The receptors were gathered from a boy in the first two years of life with a congenital heart defect but otherwise immunologically healthy.

The gene calls are TRBV11-3 and TRBJ2-2; 10 bases match TRBD2. CDR1 is SGHNT, CDR2 YENEEA, per germline. J lost 6 bases, V lost 5 bases, and 9 bases had no gene match. The CDR3 length is 16 residues. CDR3 DNA sequence: TGTGCCAGCAGCGACGATCCAGCGGGGGGGCCCGGGGAGCTGTTTTTT. Protein: CASSDDPAGGPGELFF.

V usage is TRBV27 and J usage is TRBJ1-2; D not resolved. Trimming shortened V by 2 bases and J by 3 bases, and 4 bases separated the two germline ends. CDR3 size: 12 residues. Germline lookup yields CDR1 MNHEY and CDR2 SMNVEV (reference sequence). CDR3 bases: TGTGCCAGCAGTTTAAAAGACTATGGCTACACCTTC. Its protein product is CASSLKDYGYTF.

The chain is built from TRBV5-1 and TRBJ2-5, with D uncertain. Germline V gives CDR1 SGHRS, CDR2 YFSETQ. The CDR3 loop spans 13 amino acids. V was trimmed by 7 bases and J by 1 base, leaving 11 bases between them. This chain's CDR3 is CASRLNVQETQYF. CDR3 bases: TGCGCCAGCCGGCTGAATGTCCAAGAGACCCAGTACTTC.

The chain joins TRBV28 to TRBJ2-1; 8 positions match TRBD1. Germline values: CDR1 MDHEN, CDR2 SYDVKM. The CDR3 runs to 14 residues. V trimming: 3 bases; J trimming: 3 bases; junction bases outside the gene matches: 1. Written as DNA, the CDR3 is TGTGCCAGCAGTTTCGGACAGGGCTACAATGAGCAGTTCTTC. It yields the protein CASSFGQGYNEQFF. The full variable domain, rest sourced from reference TRBV28 and TRBJ2-1, is DVKVTQSSRYLVKRTGEKVFLECVQDMDHENMFWYRQDPGLGLRLIYFSYDVKMKEKGDIPEGYSVSREKKERFSLILESASTNQTSMYLCASSFGQGYNEQFFGPGTRLTVL.

The chain recombines TRBV7-2 with TRBJ2-1; D is unclear. Trimming took 1 base from V and 1 from J, leaving 14 bases between them. Per the germline V gene, CDR1 is SGHTA and CDR2 is FQGNSA. This CDR3 spans 17 amino acids. CDR3 nucleotides: TGTGCCAGCAGCTTAGACCCCCACGGACGGTCCTACAATGAGCAGTTCTTC. As protein: CASSLDPHGRSYNEQFF.

This chain uses TRBV5-1 with TRBJ2-2, with 7 bases lining up with TRBD2. Germline loops: CDR1 SGHRS, CDR2 YFSETQ. This CDR3 comprises 14 residues. Trimming took 5 bases from V and 8 from J; bases not matched to a gene: 9. In DNA form, the CDR3 reads TGCGCCAGCAGTCGGGAGGCTTCCTCAGGGGAGCTGTTTTTT. Translated: CASSREASSGELFF. The full variable domain, its missing parts supplied by reference TRBV5-1 and TRBJ2-2, is KAGVTQTPRYLIKTRGQQVTLSCSPISGHRSVSWYQQTPGQGLQFLFEYFSETQRNKGNFPGRFSGRQFSNSRSEMNVSTLELGDSALYLCASSREASSGELFFGEGSRLTVL.

The chain has TRBV27 and TRBJ1-4; D gene ambiguous. The CDR3 is 14 amino acids. With 7 bases removed from V and 3 bases from J, the gap between germline ends came to 12 bases. Germline CDR1 and CDR2: MNHEY and SMNVEV (reference sequence). CDR3 in amino acids: CASIGWAANEKLFF. CDR3 coding DNA: TGTGCCAGCATTGGTTGGGCGGCTAATGAAAAACTGTTTTTT.

As to this clone: Additional DNA sequences in this sample encode the identical CDR3. The rearrangement links TRBV4-3 to TRBJ1-1; D ambiguous. The CDR3 is 13 residues long. Trimming took 0 bases from V and 4 from J, leaving 6 bases between them. The germline V gene encodes CDR1 LGHNA and CDR2 YSLEER. The CDR3 protein is CASSQDGGTEAFF. The CDR3 coding sequence is TGCGCCAGCAGCCAAGATGGAGGCACTGAAGCTTTCTTT.

This chain links TRBV28 with TRBJ1-6; D might be TRBD1 (6 bases). The V end was cut by 4 bases, the J end by 10 bases, with 14 bases between. The germline V gene encodes CDR1 MDHEN and CDR2 SYDVKM. The CDR3 is made up of 14 amino acids. CDR3: CASSSREGGSPLHF. The CDR3 region has the DNA TGTGCCAGCAGTTCAAGGGAGGGGGGATCACCCCTCCACTTT.

The chain combines TRBV4-2 with TRBJ1-1; TRBD1 agrees at 7 bases. The CDR3 covers 17 residues. Germline lookup yields CDR1 LGHNA and CDR2 YNFKEQ. Losses at the gene ends were 0 bases for V and 7 bases for J; bases not matched to a gene: 14. CDR3 protein: CASSQDRGGDRRLEAFF. In nucleotides, the CDR3 is TGTGCCAGCAGCCAAGATCGCGGGGGGGACAGACGCCTTGAAGCTTTCTTT.

The rearrangement joins TRBV25-1 to TRBJ2-3; the D is unclear. The length of the CDR3 is 12 residues. Trimming took 5 bases from V and 3 from J, leaving 6 bases between them. Germline V CDR1 and CDR2: MGHDK, SYGVNS. This chain's CDR3 is CASSSRTDTQYF. The CDR3 DNA reads as TGTGCCAGCAGTTCTAGGACAGATACGCAGTATTTT.

This clone was found a few times. The gene calls are TRBV5-5 and TRBJ2-7, with D possibly being TRBD2 (6 bases). The V gene lost 6 bases and the J gene lost 1 base, with 11 bases spanning the gap. Germline CDR1 and CDR2: SGHKS and YYEKEE (reference sequence). The CDR3 loop spans 13 amino acids. The CDR3: CASNPTSSYEQYF. Written as DNA, the CDR3 is TGTGCCAGCAACCCGACTAGTTCCTACGAGCAGTACTTC. Full variable domain (rest looked up from reference TRBV5-5 and TRBJ2-7): DAGVTQSPTHLIKTRGQQVTLRCSPISGHKSVSWYQQVLGQGPQFIFQYYEKEERGRGNFPDRFSARQFPNYSSELNVNALLLGDSALYLCASNPTSSYEQYFGPGTRLTVT.

This sequence joins TRBV27 and TRBJ1-5; TRBD1 aligns across 8 bases. The CDR3 sequence is 15 residues long. J gave up 4 bases and V 3 bases, and 5 bases lay outside the gene matches. Per the germline V gene, CDR1 is MNHEY and CDR2 is SMNVEV (reference sequence). CDR3 in amino acids: CASSFTGTGNQPQHF. The DNA of the CDR3 is TGTGCCAGCAGTTTCACCGGGACAGGTAATCAGCCCCAGCATTTT.

This chain connects TRBV4-1 to TRBJ2-5; 8 bases agree with TRBD2. Trimming took 2 bases from V and 5 from J; bases not matched to a gene: 7. From germline, CDR1 is MGHRA and CDR2 YSYEKL. This CDR3 is built from 15 residues. CDR3 amino acids: CASSQSGGGPETQYF. The DNA of the CDR3 is TGCGCCAGCAGCCAATCAGGCGGGGGGCCGGAGACCCAGTACTTC.

This chain connects TRBV5-1 to TRBJ2-1; weak D call: TRBD2 (6 bases). This CDR3 region has 15 residues. V was cut by 4 bases and J by 4 bases, with 15 bases left in between. Germline V gene data show CDR1 as SGHRS and CDR2 as YFSETQ. In DNA, the CDR3 is TGCGCCAGCAGCCCGCTTCGGGGAGGTTACAATGAGCAGTTCTTC. Amino acids: CASSPLRGGYNEQFF.

The V call is TRBV19, the J call TRBJ1-5; 9 nucleotides align to TRBD1. The V gene end was trimmed by 6 bases and the J gene end by 3 bases; junction bases not matched to a gene: 9. The CDR3 runs 16 residues. Germline V gives CDR1 LNHDA, CDR2 SQIVND (reference sequence). The CDR3 region is CASSGPGQGFNQPQHF. CDR3 nucleotide sequence: TGTGCCAGTAGCGGTCCGGGACAGGGCTTCAATCAGCCCCAGCATTTT.

This chain links TRBV27 with TRBJ2-1; D possibly corresponds to TRBD2 (6 bases). CDR3 length equals 16 residues. The V end lost 5 bases, the J end lost 3 bases, and 17 bases lay between the germline ends. The germline gives CDR1 MNHEY, CDR2 SMNVEV (reference sequence). The CDR3 nucleotides are TGTGCCAGCAGTCTCCGAACTAGCAGAAGCTACAATGAGCAGTTCTTC. The encoded protein is CASSLRTSRSYNEQFF.

V and J are TRBV27 and TRBJ1-1; TRBD1 aligns across 7 bases. Germline V gene data show CDR1 as MNHEY and CDR2 as SMNVEV (reference sequence). This CDR3 is built from 16 residues. V gave up 2 bases and J gave up 2 bases; unmatched junction bases: 8. The CDR3, as DNA: TGTGCCAGCAGTTTAAATCCACAGGGGACTAACACTGAAGCTTTCTTT. Residues: CASSLNPQGTNTEAFF.

The gene calls are TRBV6-4 and TRBJ2-3; TRBD2 agrees at 9 bases. V lost 4 bases to trimming and J lost 6 bases; unmatched junction nucleotides: 11. This CDR3 has 16 amino acids. Germline-derived CDR1 and CDR2 are MRHNA and SNTAGT. The DNA of the CDR3 is TGTGCCAGCAGTGCTTACAGCGGGGGGATTGGTGATACGCAGTATTTT. Protein product: CASSAYSGGIGDTQYF.

The chain uses TRBV7-9 and TRBJ2-1, with TRBD2 matching 9 bases. With 4 bases clipped from V and 9 bases from J, the junction kept 7 bases outside the gene matches. Germline values: CDR1 SEHNR, CDR2 FQNEAQ (reference sequence). The CDR3 runs to 14 residues. Here the CDR3 reads CASSCPGLALEQFF. CDR3 bases: TGTGCCAGCAGCTGTCCGGGACTAGCCCTTGAGCAGTTCTTC.

A single count supports this clone. V usage is TRBV10-1 and J usage is TRBJ2-3, with 8 bases matching TRBD2. Germline assignment: CDR1 WNHNN and CDR2 SYGVQD (reference sequence). This CDR3 contains 18 residues. V shed 0 bases and J 3 bases; nucleotides not matched to a gene: 11. CDR3 amino acids: CASSESLYGGALTDTQYF. CDR3 sequence (DNA): TGCGCCAGCAGTGAGTCACTATACGGGGGGGCTTTAACAGATACGCAGTATTTT.

The DNA for the CDR3 is TGTGCCATCGGGTACCTCGGGCGAAGCACAGATACGCAGTATTTT. Translating gives CAIGYLGRSTDTQYF. The chain has TRBV10-3 and TRBJ2-3; unclear D gene. This CDR3 has 15 residues. Germline values: CDR1 ENHRY, CDR2 SYGVKD. V was trimmed by 8 bases and J by 0 bases, leaving 15 bases between them.

The rearrangement uses TRBV7-2 and TRBJ1-1, with D tentatively TRBD1 (5 bases). The V gene's germline CDR1 is SGHTA and CDR2 FQGNSA. V lost 3 bases and J lost 4, with 12 bases in between. CDR3 size: 14 residues. This chain's CDR3 is CASSLALQGTEAFF. CDR3 DNA sequence: TGTGCCAGCAGCTTGGCCCTCCAGGGCACTGAAGCTTTCTTT. Full variable domain (outside the CDR3, taken from reference TRBV7-2 and TRBJ1-1): GAGVSQSPSNKVTEKGKDVELRCDPISGHTALYWYRQSLGQGLEFLIYFQGNSAPDKSGLPSDRFSAERTGGSVSTLTIQRTQQEDSAVYLCASSLALQGTEAFFGQGTRLTVV.

V is TRBV6-6 and J is TRBJ1-5, with no clear D. V lost 1 base and J lost 9, with 16 bases in between. The germline V gene encodes CDR1 MNHNY and CDR2 SVGAGI (reference sequence). The CDR3 sequence is 15 residues long. The CDR3 sequence is CASSYYGPLRRPQHF. The DNA for the CDR3 is TGTGCCAGCAGTTACTACGGACCCTTACGGCGGCCCCAGCATTTT.

The chain combines TRBV23-1 with TRBJ2-2, with D perhaps TRBD1 (6 bases). TRBV23-1 is sorted into the ORF group, with uncertain function. V was cut by 1 base and J by 0 bases, with 12 bases left in between. This CDR3 is 17 amino acids long. The CDR3 DNA is TGCGCCAGCAGTCAATATCCAGGGGCTCCGAACACCGGGGAGCTGTTTTTT. This codes for CASSQYPGAPNTGELFF.